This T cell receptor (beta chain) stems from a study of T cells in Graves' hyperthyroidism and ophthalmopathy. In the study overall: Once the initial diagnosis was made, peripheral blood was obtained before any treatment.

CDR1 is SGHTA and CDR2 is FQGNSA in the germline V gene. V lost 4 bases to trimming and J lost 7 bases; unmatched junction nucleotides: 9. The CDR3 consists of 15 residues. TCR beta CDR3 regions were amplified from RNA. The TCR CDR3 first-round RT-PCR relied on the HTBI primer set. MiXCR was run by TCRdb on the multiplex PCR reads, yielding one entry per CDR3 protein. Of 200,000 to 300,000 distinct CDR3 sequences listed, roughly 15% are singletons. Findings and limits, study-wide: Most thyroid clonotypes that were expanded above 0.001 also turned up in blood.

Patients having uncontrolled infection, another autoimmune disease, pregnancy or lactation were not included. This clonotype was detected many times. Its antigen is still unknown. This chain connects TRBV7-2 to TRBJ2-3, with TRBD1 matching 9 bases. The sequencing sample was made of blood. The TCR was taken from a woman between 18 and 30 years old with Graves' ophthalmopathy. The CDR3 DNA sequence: TGTGCCAGCAGCTCGGGGACAGGGCTGAGAAATACGCAGTATTTT. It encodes CASSSGTGLRNTQYF.